This record covers a single T cell receptor beta chain. This clone was seen once. What this receptor recognizes is not known. Base qualities were left out, and no much larger clone turns up one base away. The trial excluded patients who had a history of autoimmune disease or were on systemic immunosuppression. Peripheral blood for TCR sequencing was collected from all dose cohorts at baseline, on cycle 4 day 1, and on cycle 7 day 1. Samples came from an open-label, multicenter, first-in-human phase I dose-escalation trial of ivuxolimab. Adults with locally advanced or metastatic melanoma, renal cell, hepatocellular, or head and neck squamous cell carcinoma were enrolled in the trial. Before TCR sequencing, CD4+ and CD8+ T cells were separately sorted from peripheral blood. The CDR3 has 19 amino acids, counting the end cysteine and phenylalanine. The retained sequence is limited to the CDR3, 57 bases, with the frame set at the first base.

Genomic DNA was extracted from sorted cells for sequencing of the TCRbeta CDR3 region. The immunoSEQ Assay was used to sequence the TCRbeta CDR3 regions. TCRdb carries this immuneACCESS record with in-frame sequences only. Its versions omit some clonotypes, under half of them owing to an unresolved V gene in the studies checked, with the rest unexplained. For this sample the table gives 45,000 to 55,000 clones, of which about 86% were detected only once. Approximately 1.7% of the sample is in the top ten clones. The sample originates from a study of OX40 agonist ivuxolimab in advanced cancers. Broadly, across the study: Ivuxolimab was a fully human IgG2 agonistic monoclonal antibody targeting the costimulatory receptor OX40 (CD134). Intravenous ivuxolimab was administered to patients every 2 weeks at six dose levels: 0.01, 0.1, 0.3, 1.5, 3 and 10 mg/kg. Among the roughly 52 dose-escalation patients, about 19 had hepatocellular carcinoma, some 15 melanoma, 9 renal cell carcinoma and 9 head and neck cancer. In the dose-escalation cohort, 65% to 85% of patients were male, and the mean age was 60 years with a range of roughly 20 to 80. Prior anti-PD-1, anti-PD-L1 or anti-CTLA-4 therapy was permitted, and roughly two fifths of dose-escalation patients had received checkpoint inhibitors. Partial responses were achieved by three dose-escalation patients, of whom one had hepatocellular carcinoma and two had cutaneous melanoma. Peripheral TCRbeta sequencing aimed to test whether ivuxolimab altered TCR sequence diversity and caused clonal T-cell expansion. The paper covers the monotherapy dose-escalation part of the phase I ivuxolimab trial, which included N of about 50 patients. What the study reported, not specific to this receptor: At doses from 0.1 to 3.0 mg/kg, clonal expansion was seen in both CD4+ and CD8+ blood T cells between baseline and week 6. In the 0.1-3.0 mg/kg groups, partial responders had among the lowest normalized peripheral clonal expansion, particularly in CD8+ T cells. After ivuxolimab, CD8+ T cells had more expanded clones than CD4+ T cells on average. Which antigens the clonally expanded peripheral T cells were specific for was not determined. Low levels of normalized T-cell clonal expansion were also seen in some patients who did not respond.

The sequencing here drew on CD4+ or CD8+ T cells sorted from blood, taken in a trial of the OX40 agonist ivuxolimab. This sequence originates from an adult with an advanced solid tumor such as melanoma, head and neck, liver or kidney cancer. This sequence uses TRBV21-1 and TRBJ1-6; the D call in the table, TRBD1, was not verified against the DNA. TRBV21-1 is designated a pseudogene. CDR3 loop: CASSNRQGLGPNPYSPLHF. The DNA sequence is TGTGCCAGCAGCAATCGTCAGGGTCTAGGGCCCAACCCTTATTCACCCCTCCACTTT.